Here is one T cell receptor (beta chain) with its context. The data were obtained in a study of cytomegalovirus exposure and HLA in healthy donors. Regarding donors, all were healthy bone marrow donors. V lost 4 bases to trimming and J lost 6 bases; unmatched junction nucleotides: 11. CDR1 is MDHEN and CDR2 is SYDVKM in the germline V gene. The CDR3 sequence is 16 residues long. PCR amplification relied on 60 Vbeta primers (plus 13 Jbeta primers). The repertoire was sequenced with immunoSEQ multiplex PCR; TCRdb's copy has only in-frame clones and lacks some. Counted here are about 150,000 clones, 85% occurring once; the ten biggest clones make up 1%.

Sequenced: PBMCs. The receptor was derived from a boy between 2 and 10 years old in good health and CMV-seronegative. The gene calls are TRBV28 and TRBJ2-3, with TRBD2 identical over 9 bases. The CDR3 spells CASSSTLSGSSDTQYF. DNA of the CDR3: TGTGCCAGCAGTTCTACACTTAGCGGGAGTTCGGATACGCAGTATTTT. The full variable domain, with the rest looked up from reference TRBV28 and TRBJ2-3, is DVKVTQSSRYLVKRTGEKVFLECVQDMDHENMFWYRQDPGLGLRLIYFSYDVKMKEKGDIPEGYSVSREKKERFSLILESASTNQTSMYLCASSSTLSGSSDTQYFGPGTRLTVL.